This record covers a single TCR beta chain. A single base is all that separates this from a far larger clone, so a read error is likely. In the same sample, other DNA sequences code for this CDR3. The data were taken from a study of shared clonotypes between healthy human individuals. This table comes from immunoSEQ multiplex PCR, and its TCRdb copy is limited to in-frame clones, with some not included. Of around 530,000 clones listed, roughly four fifths are singletons. The sample comprised PBMCs. The sequence derives from a woman aged 40-49 years in good health. Some clones in this sample may be carry-over from other donors' samples.

The CDR3 region has the DNA TGTGCCATCAGATTGTACGCGAACACTGAAGCTTTCTTT. Its protein product is CAIRLYANTEAFF. This chain links TRBV10-3 with TRBJ1-1; D uncertain. CDR3 size: 13 residues. Trimming removed 6 bases from V and 1 base from J, with 9 bases in between. CDR1 is ENHRY, CDR2 SYGVKD, per germline.